This T cell receptor beta chain came from a study of vaccination and CD4 T cells after COVID-19. Across the study: Between diagnosis and the drawing of post-COVID samples lay a median roughly 91 days (range 35 to 161).

Sequence data for DNA of cultured CD4+ T cells were generated by the Oncomine TCR Beta short-read assay. In TCRdb, the PCR reads were re-called with MiXCR into one record per CDR3 protein. This sample has some 17,000 distinct CDR3 sequences, with around 48% found just once. The sample's time point: late sampling 161 to 241 days after vaccination in three convalescent patients. Stated treatment: approximately 9-day PBMC culture with coronavirus spike peptide pools or control peptides (ViraFEST assay). A few million PBMCs per well were cultured with 7.5 to 10 IU/ml IL-2 and approximately 10 ug/ml peptide pools. Study conclusions and caveats: Within convalescent individuals, 304 out of 307 vaccine-specific clones proved to be spike mono-reactive. Among reactive clones from convalescent patients, a median approximately 86% appeared only post-vaccination.

Turning to this clonotype: What it binds is not known.

Here the sequenced sample was CD4+ T cells from blood, cultured in vitro, taken about 7 months after SARS-CoV-2 vaccination. The TCR originated in a human donor who had recovered from COVID-19.

The CDR3 sequence: CASSFYRGGTEAFF. The CDR3 DNA reads as TGTGCCAGCAGTTTCTACAGGGGAGGGACTGAAGCTTTCTTT. V usage is TRBV6-5 and J usage is TRBJ1-1, with TRBD1 matching over 7 bases. From germline, CDR1 is MNHEY and CDR2 SVGAGI. The CDR3 spans 14 residues. V lost 4 bases, J lost 5 bases, and 7 bases stayed unmatched.